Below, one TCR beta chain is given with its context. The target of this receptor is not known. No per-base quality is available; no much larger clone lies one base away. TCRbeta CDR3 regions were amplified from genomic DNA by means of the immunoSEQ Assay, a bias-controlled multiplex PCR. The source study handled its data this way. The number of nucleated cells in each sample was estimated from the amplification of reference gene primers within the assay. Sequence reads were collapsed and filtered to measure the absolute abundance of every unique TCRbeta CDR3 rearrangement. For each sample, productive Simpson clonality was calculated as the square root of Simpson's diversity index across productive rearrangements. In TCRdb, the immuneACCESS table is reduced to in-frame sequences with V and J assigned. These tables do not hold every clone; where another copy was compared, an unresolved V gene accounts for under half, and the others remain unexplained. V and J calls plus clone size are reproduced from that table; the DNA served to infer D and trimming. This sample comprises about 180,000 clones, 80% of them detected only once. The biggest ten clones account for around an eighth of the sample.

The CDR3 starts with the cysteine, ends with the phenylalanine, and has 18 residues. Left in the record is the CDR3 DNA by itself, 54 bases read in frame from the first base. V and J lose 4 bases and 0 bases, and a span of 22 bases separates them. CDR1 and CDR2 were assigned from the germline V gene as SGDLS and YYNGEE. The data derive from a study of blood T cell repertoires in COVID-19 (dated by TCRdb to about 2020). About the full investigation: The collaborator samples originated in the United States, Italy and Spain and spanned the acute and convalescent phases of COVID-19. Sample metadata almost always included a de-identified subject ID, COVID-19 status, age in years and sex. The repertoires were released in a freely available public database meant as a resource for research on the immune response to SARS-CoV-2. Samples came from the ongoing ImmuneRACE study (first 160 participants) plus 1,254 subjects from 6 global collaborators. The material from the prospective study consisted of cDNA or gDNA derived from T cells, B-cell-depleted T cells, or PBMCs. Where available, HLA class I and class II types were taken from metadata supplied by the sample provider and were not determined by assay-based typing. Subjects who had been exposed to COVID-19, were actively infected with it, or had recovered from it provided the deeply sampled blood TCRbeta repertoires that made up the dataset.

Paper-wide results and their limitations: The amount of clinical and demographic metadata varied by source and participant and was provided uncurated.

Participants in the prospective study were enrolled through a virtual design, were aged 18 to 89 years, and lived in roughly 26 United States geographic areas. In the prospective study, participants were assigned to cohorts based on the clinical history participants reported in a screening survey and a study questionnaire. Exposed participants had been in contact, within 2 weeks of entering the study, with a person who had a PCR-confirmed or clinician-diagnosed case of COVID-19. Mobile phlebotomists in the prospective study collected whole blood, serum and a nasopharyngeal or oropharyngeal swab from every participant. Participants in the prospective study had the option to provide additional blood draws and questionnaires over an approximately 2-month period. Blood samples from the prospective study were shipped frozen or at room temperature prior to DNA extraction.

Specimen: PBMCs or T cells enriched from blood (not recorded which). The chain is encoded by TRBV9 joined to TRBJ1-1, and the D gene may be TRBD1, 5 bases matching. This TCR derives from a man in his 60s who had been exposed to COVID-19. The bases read TGTGCCAGCAGCTCGGAAACAGGTCAGGCCTTTATGAACACTGAAGCTTTCTTT. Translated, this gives CASSSETGQAFMNTEAFF.